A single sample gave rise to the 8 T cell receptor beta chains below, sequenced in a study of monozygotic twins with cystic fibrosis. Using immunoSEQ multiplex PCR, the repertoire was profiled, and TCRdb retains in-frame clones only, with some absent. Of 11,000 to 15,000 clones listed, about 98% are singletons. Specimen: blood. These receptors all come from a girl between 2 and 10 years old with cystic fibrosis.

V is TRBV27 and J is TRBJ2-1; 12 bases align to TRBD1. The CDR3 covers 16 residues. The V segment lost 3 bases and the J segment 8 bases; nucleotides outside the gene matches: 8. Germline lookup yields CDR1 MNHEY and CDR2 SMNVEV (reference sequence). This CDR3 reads CASSFRGTGGWDEQFF. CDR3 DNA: TGTGCCAGCAGTTTCCGCGGGACAGGGGGCTGGGATGAGCAGTTCTTC.

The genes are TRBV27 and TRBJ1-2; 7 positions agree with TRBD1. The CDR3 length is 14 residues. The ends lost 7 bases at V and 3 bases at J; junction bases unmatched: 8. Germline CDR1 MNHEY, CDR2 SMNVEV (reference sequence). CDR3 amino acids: CASTNLGQDYGYTF. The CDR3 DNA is TGTGCCAGCACCAACTTAGGACAGGACTATGGCTACACCTTC.

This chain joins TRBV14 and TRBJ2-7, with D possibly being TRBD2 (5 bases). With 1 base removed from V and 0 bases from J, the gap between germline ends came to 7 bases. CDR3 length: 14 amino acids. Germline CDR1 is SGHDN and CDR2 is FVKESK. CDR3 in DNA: TGTGCCAGCAGCCAAGGGCGGGCCTCCTACGAGCAGTACTTC. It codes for CASSQGRASYEQYF. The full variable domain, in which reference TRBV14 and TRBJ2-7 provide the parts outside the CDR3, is EAGVTQFPSHSVIEKGQTVTLRCDPISGHDNLYWYRRVMGKEIKFLLHFVKESKQDESGMPNNRFLAERTGGTYSTLKVQPAELEDSGVYFCASSQGRASYEQYFGPGTRLTVT.

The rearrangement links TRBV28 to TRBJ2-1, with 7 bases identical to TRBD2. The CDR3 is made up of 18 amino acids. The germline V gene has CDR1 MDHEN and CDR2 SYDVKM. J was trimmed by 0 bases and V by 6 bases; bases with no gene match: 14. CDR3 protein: CASSGGLRASGSYNEQFF. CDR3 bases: TGTGCCAGCAGCGGAGGACTTCGGGCTAGCGGCTCCTACAATGAGCAGTTCTTC.

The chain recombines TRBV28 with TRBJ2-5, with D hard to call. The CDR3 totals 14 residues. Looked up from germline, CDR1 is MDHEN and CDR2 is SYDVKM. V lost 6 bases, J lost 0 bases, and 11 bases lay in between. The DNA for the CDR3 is TGTGCCAGCAGCAAACCCGAGTACCAAGAGACCCAGTACTTC. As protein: CASSKPEYQETQYF.

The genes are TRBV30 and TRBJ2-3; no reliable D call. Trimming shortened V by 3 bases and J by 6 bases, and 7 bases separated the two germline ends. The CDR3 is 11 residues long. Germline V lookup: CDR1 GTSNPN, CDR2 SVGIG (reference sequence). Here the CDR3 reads CAWRKEDTQYF. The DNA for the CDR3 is TGTGCCTGGAGGAAGGAGGATACGCAGTATTTT.

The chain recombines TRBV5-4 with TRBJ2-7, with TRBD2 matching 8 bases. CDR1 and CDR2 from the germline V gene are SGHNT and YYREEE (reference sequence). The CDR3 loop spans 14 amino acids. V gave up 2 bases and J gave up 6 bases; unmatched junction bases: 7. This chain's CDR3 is CASSFRGGSGEQYF. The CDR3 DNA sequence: TGTGCCAGCAGCTTCCGCGGGGGGTCAGGCGAGCAGTACTTC. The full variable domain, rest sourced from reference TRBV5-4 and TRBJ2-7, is ETGVTQSPTHLIKTRGQQVTLRCSSQSGHNTVSWYQQALGQGPQFIFQYYREEENGRGNFPPRFSGLQFPNYSSELNVNALELDDSALYLCASSFRGGSGEQYFGPGTRLTVT.

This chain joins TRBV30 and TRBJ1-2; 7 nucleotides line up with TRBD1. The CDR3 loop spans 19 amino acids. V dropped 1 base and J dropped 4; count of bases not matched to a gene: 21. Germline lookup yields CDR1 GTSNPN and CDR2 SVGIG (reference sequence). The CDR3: CAWSAYLTDRDLVGYGYTF. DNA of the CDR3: TGTGCCTGGAGTGCTTACCTTACCGACAGGGACTTGGTGGGCTATGGCTACACCTTC. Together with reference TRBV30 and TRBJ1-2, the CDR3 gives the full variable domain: SQTIHQWPATLVQPVGSPLSLECTVEGTSNPNLYWYRQAAGRGLQLLFYSVGIGQISSEVPQNLSASRPQDRQFILSSKKLLLSDSGFYLCAWSAYLTDRDLVGYGYTFGSGTRLTVV.